Presented here are 24 T cell receptor beta chains from one specimen sequenced in a study of Ad26.COV2.S vaccination and SARS-CoV-2 variants. The table came from immunoSEQ multiplex PCR; TCRdb's copy has only in-frame clones and leaves some out. Among hundreds of thousands of clones, roughly 87% were seen once, and the ten largest hold about 2.4%. This sample's treatment: some 20 received Ad26.COV2.S at low or high dose, single or two shots; several received placebo; per-sample allocation not given. Sampling occurred on day 63 after the first vaccine or placebo injection. The starting material was peripheral blood, obtained in a trial of Ad26.COV2.S vaccine versus placebo. Receptors were obtained from a person between 18 and 65 years old who received the Ad26.COV2.S COVID-19 vaccine or a placebo.

This clone was detected once. This rearrangement joins TRBV18 to TRBJ2-1; the match to TRBD2 covers 9 bases. The germline V gene has CDR1 KGHSH and CDR2 LQKENI. This CDR3 has 17 amino acids. V trimming: 4 bases; J trimming: 4 bases; junction bases outside the gene matches: 11. The CDR3 bases are TGTGCCAGCTCACTGAATTCTCTAGCGGGGACTTACAATGAGCAGTTCTTC. Protein: CASSLNSLAGTYNEQFF.

The sample holds a few counts of this clone. The chain joins TRBV21-1 to TRBJ2-7; the D segment call TRBD2 is taken from the table without a DNA check. TRBV21-1 is designated a pseudogene. There are 12 residues in the CDR3. CDR3 sequence reads: CASILTAYEQYV. The CDR3 DNA follows: TGTGCCAGCATCCTGACTGCATACGAGCAGTACGTC.

Of note for this clone: The sample has other DNA sequences that encode this CDR3 too. V gene TRBV24-1 combines with J gene TRBJ1-1; maybe TRBD1 (5 bases). Looked up from germline, CDR1 is KGHDR and CDR2 is SFDVKD. The CDR3 covers 13 residues. V gave up 5 bases and J gave up 5 bases, with 11 bases separating them. CDR3 DNA: TGTGCCACCAGTGTGGGACTGGGGACTGAAGCTTTCTTT. Protein: CATSVGLGTEAFF.

The chain couples TRBV5-1 to TRBJ2-3; 12 bases are a match to TRBD2. With V trimmed by 1 base and J by 5 bases, 5 bases remained unmatched. The CDR3 runs to 16 residues. The germline gives CDR1 SGHRS, CDR2 YFSETQ. As DNA, the CDR3 is TGCGCCAGCAGCTTGTCGACTAGCGGGAGTCAAGATACGCAGTATTTT. It specifies CASSLSTSGSQDTQYF.

The V and J genes are TRBV4-1 and TRBJ2-5; 13 nucleotides align to TRBD2. Per germline, CDR1 MGHRA and CDR2 YSYEKL. With 4 bases clipped from V and 4 bases from J, the junction kept 3 bases outside the gene matches. There are 15 residues in the CDR3. CDR3 nucleotide sequence: TGCGCCAGCAGCCGACTAGCGGGGGGCAGAGAGACCCAGTACTTC. It is translated as CASSRLAGGRETQYF.

The chain links TRBV14 to TRBJ2-1, with TRBD1 matching over 10 bases. CDR1 and CDR2 (germline): SGHDN, FVKESK. The CDR3 has 18 residues. Unmatched junction bases numbered 6, after V lost 0 bases and J lost 1 base. CDR3 protein: CASSQDWDRGRSYNEQFF. CDR3 DNA: TGTGCCAGCAGCCAAGATTGGGACAGGGGACGTTCCTACAATGAGCAGTTCTTC.

The V gene is TRBV2, the J gene TRBJ1-2, with 9 bases matching TRBD1. V trimming: 3 bases; J trimming: 7 bases; junction bases outside the gene matches: 3. The CDR3 is 13 residues long. Per germline, CDR1 SNHLY and CDR2 FYNNEI. This CDR3 is CASSDAGQGGYTF. CDR3 coding DNA: TGTGCCAGCAGTGATGCGGGACAGGGTGGCTACACCTTC.

This clone was counted once. The chain links TRBV5-4 to TRBJ2-1; 12 nucleotides agree with TRBD2. Germline CDR1 is SGHNT and CDR2 is YYREEE (reference sequence). With 5 bases clipped from V and 1 base from J, the junction kept 1 base outside the gene matches. This CDR3 has 15 residues. CDR3 sequence (DNA): TGTGCCAGCAGACTAGCGGGAGGTTCCTACAATGAGCAGTTCTTC. Translating it yields CASRLAGGSYNEQFF.

This clone was seen more than once but under ten times. This rearrangement joins TRBV29-1 to TRBJ1-5; no clear D gene. Trimming took 4 bases from V and 7 from J, leaving 11 bases between them. This CDR3 spans 12 amino acids. Germline V gene data show CDR1 as SQVTM and CDR2 as ANQGSEA. The CDR3 reads CSVAHSGQPQHF. The DNA for the CDR3 is TGCAGCGTTGCCCACAGTGGACAGCCCCAGCATTTT.

This clone has a handful of counts. The rearrangement uses TRBV2 and TRBJ2-1; D gene unclear. The CDR3 is made up of 13 amino acids. The V gene's germline CDR1 is SNHLY and CDR2 FYNNEI. The V end was cut by 9 bases, the J end by 1 base, with 10 bases between. The CDR3 region has the DNA TGTGCCAGTCAGGCGGCGTCCTACAATGAGCAGTTCTTC. As protein: CASQAASYNEQFF.

The chain recombines TRBV12-3 or TRBV12-4 with TRBJ2-1; no clear D gene. Trimming removed 4 bases from V and 6 bases from J, with 10 bases in between. CDR3 length: 13 amino acids. CDR3 residues: CASSSRRRNEQFF. The CDR3 DNA follows: TGTGCCAGCAGTTCTCGCAGGCGCAATGAGCAGTTCTTC.

V usage is TRBV19 and J usage is TRBJ2-7; 9 positions match TRBD2. With V trimmed by 4 bases and J by 3 bases, 4 bases remained unmatched. The CDR3 is 14 amino acids. Germline V gene sequence: CDR1 LNHDA, CDR2 SQIVND (reference sequence). In DNA form, the CDR3 reads TGTGCCAGTAGTACCAGCGGGGGGAGCTACGAGCAGTACTTC. It translates to CASSTSGGSYEQYF.

The chain couples TRBV3-1 (or the pseudogene TRBV3-2) to TRBJ1-6, with D perhaps matching TRBD1 (6 bases). From germline, CDR1 is LGHDT and CDR2 YNNKEL (reference sequence). V was trimmed by 10 bases and J by 4 bases, leaving 11 bases between them. The CDR3 has 13 residues. CDR3 nucleotide sequence: TGTGCCACCCGGGACATTTATAATTCACCCCTCCACTTT. It translates to CATRDIYNSPLHF.

The V call is TRBV5-6, the J call TRBJ1-2; D is undetermined. Germline V gene lookup returns CDR1 SGHDT and CDR2 YYEEEE. The V end lost 3 bases, the J end lost 4 bases, and 16 bases lay between the germline ends. This CDR3 has 15 residues. CDR3 sequence (DNA): TGTGCCAGCAGCTCGGCGGGCGGAGTTCTCTATGGCTACACCTTC. Translation: CASSSAGGVLYGYTF. The variable domain in full, completed from reference TRBV5-6 and TRBJ1-2, reads DAGVTQSPTHLIKTRGQQVTLRCSPKSGHDTVSWYQQALGQGPQFIFQYYEEEERQRGNFPDRFSGHQFPNYSSELNVNALLLGDSALYLCASSSAGGVLYGYTFGSGTRLTVV.

V usage is TRBV6-2 or TRBV6-3 and J usage is TRBJ1-6; D not certain. The CDR3 runs 11 residues. The germline V gene has CDR1 MNHEY and CDR2 SVGEGT. Trimming took 1 base from V and 12 from J, leaving 4 bases between them. The DNA for the CDR3 is TGTGCCAGCAGTTACTTCGGACCCCTCCACTTT. Amino acid sequence: CASSYFGPLHF.

The chain is built from TRBV24-1 and TRBJ2-1; TRBD2 aligns across 11 bases. Unmatched junction bases numbered 5, after V lost 0 bases and J lost 8 bases. CDR3 length: 16 residues. Germline CDR1 KGHDR, CDR2 SFDVKD. The CDR3 DNA reads as TGTGCCACCAGTGATTTGCTAGCGGGAGGTCTAGATGAGCAGTTCTTC. Protein sequence: CATSDLLAGGLDEQFF.

V gene TRBV7-3 combines with J gene TRBJ1-2; the D gene is possibly TRBD1 (5 bases). In germline, CDR1 is SGHTA, CDR2 FQGTGA. The CDR3 sequence is 13 residues long. The V gene lost 3 bases and the J gene lost 6 bases, with 11 bases spanning the gap. CDR3 sequence reads: CASSFGGLHGYTF. The CDR3, as DNA: TGTGCCAGCAGCTTTGGGGGATTACATGGCTACACCTTC.

The chain is built from TRBV28 and TRBJ2-3; the D is unclear. V lost 6 bases, J lost 2 bases, and 24 bases lay in between. Germline CDR1 is MDHEN and CDR2 is SYDVKM. This CDR3 is built from 18 residues. The CDR3 here is CASRPPFRKVAYTDTQYF. Written as DNA, the CDR3 is TGTGCCAGCAGACCGCCCTTCAGAAAGGTGGCCTACACAGATACGCAGTATTTT.

The J gene is TRBJ1-1, the V gene TRBV7-2, with a tentative D call TRBD1 (5 bases). V was trimmed by 1 base and J by 11 bases, leaving 14 bases between them. Germline V gene lookup returns CDR1 SGHTA and CDR2 FQGNSA. This CDR3 is built from 13 residues. CDR3 in DNA: TGTGCCAGCAGCTTAGGAGGTTCATCAGGGGCTTTCTTT. It yields the protein CASSLGGSSGAFF.

This rearrangement joins TRBV2 to TRBJ1-6, with no clear D. CDR3 length: 14 residues. V shed 6 bases and J shed 6 bases, with 12 bases lying between them. CDR1 SNHLY and CDR2 FYNNEI come from the germline V gene. The CDR3 loop reads CASRADGTNSPLHF. The CDR3 nucleotides are TGTGCCAGCAGAGCCGACGGAACTAATTCACCCCTCCACTTT.

This sequence joins TRBV7-9 and TRBJ1-1; D might be TRBD1 (5 bases). V gave up 5 bases and J gave up 1 base, with 8 bases separating them. In germline, CDR1 is SEHNR, CDR2 FQNEAQ (reference sequence). This CDR3 comprises 13 residues. The CDR3 loop is CASSRQSNTEAFF. The DNA of the CDR3 is TGTGCCAGCAGCCGACAGTCGAACACTGAAGCTTTCTTT.

This clone has just a few counts. The rearrangement uses TRBV6-2 or TRBV6-3 and TRBJ1-5; TRBD1 matches at 7 bases. This CDR3 comprises 14 residues. The germline CDR1 and CDR2 sequences are MNHEY and SVGEGT. The junction had 7 bases not matched to a gene; V was cut back by 6 bases and J by 5 bases. CDR3 residues: CASSRTGLDQPQHF. The CDR3 bases are TGTGCCAGCAGCCGGACAGGTTTAGATCAGCCCCAGCATTTT.

This rearrangement joins TRBV5-1 to TRBJ1-6; D is uncertain. In germline, CDR1 is SGHRS, CDR2 YFSETQ. The V end was cut by 1 base, the J end by 10 bases, with 18 bases between. The CDR3 is 16 amino acids. CDR3 protein: CASSLTETAMGSPLHF. The CDR3 DNA is TGCGCCAGCAGCTTGACCGAGACGGCAATGGGATCACCCCTCCACTTT. The full variable domain, in which reference TRBV5-1 and TRBJ1-6 provide the parts outside the CDR3, is KAGVTQTPRYLIKTRGQQVTLSCSPISGHRSVSWYQQTPGQGLQFLFEYFSETQRNKGNFPGRFSGRQFSNSRSEMNVSTLELGDSALYLCASSLTETAMGSPLHFGNGTRLTVT.

The table lists this clone with a few counts. The chain combines TRBV7-8 with TRBJ1-6; D unresolved. Germline assignment: CDR1 SGHVS and CDR2 FQNEAQ. The length of the CDR3 is 16 residues. V shed 5 bases and J shed 4 bases, with 15 bases lying between them. The CDR3, as DNA: TGTGCCAGCAGCCACCTCGGGCCAAATTATAATTCACCCCTCCACTTT. Translation: CASSHLGPNYNSPLHF.